Below are 12 T cell receptor beta chains sequenced from a single sample in a study of T cells in localized non-small cell lung cancer. TCRdb's copy holds only in-frame clones and misses some; the assay was immunoSEQ multiplex PCR. The sample consists of roughly 16,000 clones, around 80% of them appearing once. Sequenced material: peripheral blood, taken before any cancer treatment. Receptor source: a male donor at least 60 years old with stage III lung adenocarcinoma.

This clone was recorded once. The CDR3 nucleotides read TGCGCCAGCAGCCCCATGGGTACAGACGAGCAGTACTTC. Its translation: CASSPMGTDEQYF. V is TRBV4-1 and J is TRBJ2-7; D is unresolved. The CDR3 spans 13 residues. V shed 4 bases and J shed 5 bases, with 12 bases lying between them. The V gene's germline CDR1 is MGHRA and CDR2 YSYEKL.

V usage is TRBV5-1 and J usage is TRBJ2-1; 15 bases fit TRBD2. CDR1 and CDR2 from the germline V gene are SGHRS and YFSETQ. There are 17 residues in the CDR3. Trimming at V came to 0 bases and at J to 4 bases, leaving 2 bases not matched to a gene. Here the CDR3 DNA reads TGCGCCAGCAGCTTGGGCGGACTAGCGGGGGGGTACAATGAGCAGTTCTTC. Translating gives CASSLGGLAGGYNEQFF.

The J gene is TRBJ1-5, the V gene TRBV7-6; tentatively, D is TRBD1 (5 bases). Trimming cost V 1 base and J 2 bases, with 18 bases left between them. This CDR3 is 18 amino acids long. Per the germline V gene, CDR1 is SGHVS and CDR2 is FNYEAQ. The CDR3 is CASSLGALGGMGNQPQHF. DNA of the CDR3: TGTGCCAGCAGCTTAGGCGCCTTGGGGGGAATGGGCAATCAGCCCCAGCATTTT.

The chain employs TRBV23-1 and TRBJ1-2; D ambiguous. TRBV23-1 is recorded as an ORF, its role being uncertain. CDR3 size: 16 residues. V lost 0 bases and J 4 bases, leaving 15 bases between the germline ends. The CDR3: CASSQSPPETRYGYTF. Written as DNA, the CDR3 is TGCGCCAGCAGTCAATCGCCACCGGAGACACGCTATGGCTACACCTTC.

The chain combines TRBV27 with TRBJ1-5; TRBD1 might be the D (6 bases). Germline V gene lookup returns CDR1 MNHEY and CDR2 SMNVEV (reference sequence). V was trimmed by 8 bases and J by 3 bases, leaving 11 bases between them. The CDR3 is 13 residues long. The CDR3 is CASRGQNNQPQHF. DNA for the CDR3: TGTGCCAGCCGCGGACAGAACAATCAGCCCCAGCATTTT.

The V call is TRBV6-5, the J call TRBJ1-2; D gene unclear. Germline CDR1 and CDR2: MNHEY and SVGAGI. There are 12 residues in the CDR3. V was trimmed by 8 bases and J by 3 bases, leaving 10 bases between them. CDR3 region: CASLGRHYGYTF. The CDR3 region has the DNA TGTGCCAGCTTAGGGAGGCACTATGGCTACACCTTC.

This chain uses TRBV7-2 with TRBJ1-4; D ambiguous. CDR3 length: 15 amino acids. Trimming took 5 bases from V and 8 from J, leaving 18 bases between them. Per germline, CDR1 SGHTA and CDR2 FQGNSA. CDR3 sequence: CASSTRGWGGEKLFF. The CDR3 bases are TGTGCCAGCAGCACGAGAGGTTGGGGAGGCGAAAAACTGTTTTTT.

The chain links TRBV9 to TRBJ1-2, with D possibly being TRBD1 (5 bases). The CDR3 is 12 amino acids. Germline-derived CDR1 and CDR2 are SGDLS and YYNGEE. The V end lost 4 bases, the J end lost 8 bases, and 12 bases lay between the germline ends. CDR3 nucleotide sequence: TGTGCCAGCAGCCACGGGGGGGAAGGCTACACCTTC. Its translation is CASSHGGEGYTF.

J is TRBJ2-7 and V is TRBV7-2; D might be TRBD1 (6 bases). Deletions cut 5 bases from V and 7 bases from J, with 15 bases between. The CDR3 covers 13 residues. CDR1 SGHTA and CDR2 FQGNSA come from the germline V gene. Here the CDR3 DNA reads TGTGCCAGCAGCCAGGGGTCGGGCAGGGAGCAGTACTTC. It codes for CASSQGSGREQYF. The full variable domain, rest sourced from reference TRBV7-2 and TRBJ2-7, is GAGVSQSPSNKVTEKGKDVELRCDPISGHTALYWYRQSLGQGLEFLIYFQGNSAPDKSGLPSDRFSAERTGGSVSTLTIQRTQQEDSAVYLCASSQGSGREQYFGPGTRLTVT.

This chain links TRBV10-1 with TRBJ1-1; D is possibly TRBD1 (6 bases). The V end lost 2 bases, the J end lost 6 bases, and 10 bases lay between the germline ends. The CDR3 is made up of 13 amino acids. The V gene's germline CDR1 is WNHNN and CDR2 SYGVQD (reference sequence). CDR3: CASSEGQFSEAFF. In DNA form, the CDR3 reads TGCGCCAGCAGTGAGGGACAGTTCTCTGAAGCTTTCTTT.

The chain links TRBV2 to TRBJ2-2; 10 bases match TRBD1. CDR3 length equals 18 residues. V gave up 6 bases and J gave up 2 bases; unmatched junction bases: 12. Germline V gives CDR1 SNHLY, CDR2 FYNNEI. For the CDR3, the DNA is TGTGCCAGCAGAGGATTTCCGGGACAGGGGCAAAACACCGGGGAGCTGTTTTTT. Translated: CASRGFPGQGQNTGELFF. Full variable domain (rest looked up from reference TRBV2 and TRBJ2-2): EPEVTQTPSHQVTQMGQEVILRCVPISNHLYFYWYRQILGQKVEFLVSFYNNEISEKSEIFDDQFSVERPDGSNFTLKIRSTKLEDSAMYFCASRGFPGQGQNTGELFFGEGSRLTVL.

This clone was counted once. This chain's CDR3 is CASSPSGALSTGELFF. CDR3 in DNA: TGTGCCAGCAGCCCTTCGGGGGCCTTGAGTACCGGGGAGCTGTTTTTT. The chain couples TRBV11-2 to TRBJ2-2; D tentatively reads TRBD1 or TRBD2 (6 bases each). CDR3 size: 16 residues. CDR1 is SGHAT and CDR2 is FQNNGV in the germline V gene. V was cut by 5 bases and J by 5 bases, with 18 bases left in between.